This TCR beta chain was captured by sequencing in a study of blood T cells in healthy people across ages. This clonotype was detected only a few times. Trimming took 7 bases from V and 4 from J, leaving 21 bases between them. The CDR3 is made up of 16 amino acids. Per germline, CDR1 SGHRS and CDR2 YFSETQ. A second PCR of about 7 to 11 cycles used a sample-barcoded 5' primer and a J-beta primer mix. A tag from a template-switch adaptor with 12 random nucleotides marked each cDNA molecule. In TCRdb, the 5' RACE reads were re-called with MiXCR into one record per CDR3 protein. Counted here are about 2 million distinct CDR3 sequences, just under 50% occurring once; the ten biggest clones make up less than 2.5%.

The sequence came from a woman aged 40 to 49 in good health. J is TRBJ2-1 and V is TRBV5-1; D might be TRBD2 (6 bases). The sequenced sample consisted of blood. The CDR3 sequence is CASGPGLRPLYNEQFF. The CDR3 bases are TGCGCCAGCGGGCCGGGACTTCGCCCCTTATACAATGAGCAGTTCTTC.